This T cell receptor (beta chain) was captured by sequencing in a study of beta chain features in type 1 diabetes. About the research overall: Comparable age, gender and cell yields were observed in patients relative to healthy donors.

Notes on this clone: Its antigen is not identified.

Trimming took 5 bases from V and 7 from J, leaving 9 bases between them. The germline V gene encodes CDR1 SGHTA and CDR2 FQGNSA. CDR3 length: 12 residues. Study-level points and caveats: Naive, central memory and regulatory TCRB repertoires appeared more similar among patients than healthy donors. When Type 1 diabetes patients were examined, their TCRB CDR3s proved moderately but significantly shorter in all four CD4+ subsets.

Using CD45RO/CCR7/CD25/CD127/CD95/CD27, CD4+ naive, central memory, regulatory and stem cell-like memory cells were sorted. The sequenced template was cDNA made from the entire isolated RNA. The method was immunoSEQ multiplex PCR; TCRdb's version includes in-frame clones alone and lacks a portion of them. This table holds around 400,000 clones, roughly 16% found once. Sequenced: naive CD4+ T cells from blood. This clonotype originated in a woman younger than 30 in good health. The J gene is TRBJ1-5, the V gene TRBV7-2; TRBD1 might be the D (5 bases). Written as DNA, the CDR3 is TGTGCCAGCAGCCCAAACAGGCAGCCCCAGCATTTT. Protein: CASSPNRQPQHF.